This TCR beta chain stems from a study of CD8+CD57+ T cells in acquired aplastic anemia. Study in general: Recorded DNA amounts for sorted CD4+ and CD8+ cells had an average of 3.2 ug.

CDR3 and TCR beta VDJ profiling relied on genomic DNA as the template. One entry per CDR3 protein, called by TCRdb with MiXCR from the reads. The data show approximately 200,000 distinct CDR3 sequences, with approximately 50% seen just once and approximately 15% held by the top ten. The clonotype was recovered from a human donor in good health, serving as a control. The material sequenced was sorted CD4+, CD8+, or CD8+CD57+ T cells (not recorded which) from PBMCs.

CDR3 sequence (DNA): TGCGCCAGCAACGCCGGGACCCAAGAGACCCAGTACTTC. Its protein product is CASNAGTQETQYF. This rearrangement joins TRBV10-2 to TRBJ2-5; D tentatively fits TRBD1 or TRBD2 (5 bases each). V was trimmed by 7 bases and J by 1 base, leaving 10 bases between them. Germline V gene lookup returns CDR1 WSHSY and CDR2 SAAADI. This CDR3 has 13 amino acids.